Listed here are 27 T cell receptor beta chains from one sample, sequenced in a study of cytomegalovirus exposure and HLA in healthy donors. Primers: 60 Vbeta forward and 13 Jbeta reverse. Profiling relied on immunoSEQ multiplex PCR, and the TCRdb table lists in-frame clones only, not all of them. The table shows 95,000 to 130,000 clones, with 65% to 90% occurring only once. Sequencing used PBMCs. These receptor sequences come from a woman in her 30s in good health and CMV-seronegative.

The genes are TRBV5-7 and TRBJ2-5; 9 bases fit TRBD2. The J call is doubtful: the DNA matches TRBJ2-7 better. TRBV5-7 is placed among ORFs of uncertain function. There are 15 residues in the CDR3. In DNA form, the CDR3 reads TGTGCCAGCAGCTTGGCCTGGCTAGCGGGGTACGAGCAGTACTTC. Encoded protein: CASSLAWLAGYEQYF.

The chain couples TRBV27 to TRBJ2-7; TRBD2 agrees at 7 bases. The CDR3 consists of 14 residues. Germline CDR1 is MNHEY and CDR2 is SMNVEV (reference sequence). With 2 bases clipped from V and 3 bases from J, the junction kept 4 bases outside the gene matches. CDR3 amino acids: CASSLRERDYEQYF. CDR3 coding DNA: TGTGCCAGCAGTTTAAGGGAGCGGGACTACGAGCAGTACTTC.

The chain uses TRBV7-9 and TRBJ1-4; 8 bases are shared with TRBD1. Germline trimming cut 5 bases from V and 3 bases from J; bases unmatched to any gene: 11. The CDR3 runs 17 residues. Germline V lookup: CDR1 SEHNR, CDR2 FQNEAQ (reference sequence). The CDR3, as DNA: TGTGCCAGCAGCCCTGGACAGGGCCAGCATTCTAATGAAAAACTGTTTTTT. It codes for CASSPGQGQHSNEKLFF.

The chain is built from TRBV5-6 and TRBJ2-3, with TRBD1 matching over 11 bases. CDR3 length: 15 amino acids. Germline trimming cut 4 bases from V and 7 bases from J; bases unmatched to any gene: 8. Germline V lookup: CDR1 SGHDT, CDR2 YYEEEE. CDR3 sequence reads: CASSTPDRGLYTQYF. CDR3 nucleotides: TGTGCCAGCAGCACACCGGACAGGGGGCTGTATACGCAGTATTTT.

This chain links TRBV4-2 with TRBJ2-5; perhaps TRBD1 as D (5 bases). The V gene lost 3 bases and the J gene lost 1 base, with 12 bases spanning the gap. CDR3 length: 15 residues. Germline lookup yields CDR1 LGHNA and CDR2 YNFKEQ. The CDR3 loop is CASSQESRGQETQYF. Written as DNA, the CDR3 is TGTGCCAGCAGCCAGGAATCAAGGGGCCAAGAGACCCAGTACTTC.

The rearrangement uses TRBV4-2 and TRBJ2-2; the D gene is possibly TRBD2 (5 bases). Per germline, CDR1 LGHNA and CDR2 YNFKEQ. Between the trimmed V and J ends, which lost 0 bases and 2 bases, there was a span of 7 bases. The CDR3 loop spans 15 amino acids. CDR3 nucleotide sequence: TGTGCCAGCAGCCAAGAAGAGGGTAACACCGGGGAGCTGTTTTTT. Its translation is CASSQEEGNTGELFF.

The chain combines TRBV30 with TRBJ1-2, with TRBD1 identical over 12 bases. The CDR3 sequence is 13 residues long. Germline CDR1 reads GTSNPN; CDR2 reads SVGIG (reference sequence). J was trimmed by 4 bases and V by 5 bases; bases with no gene match: 2. DNA of the CDR3: TGTGCCTGGGGGACAGGGGGCCTCTATGGCTACACCTTC. This translates into CAWGTGGLYGYTF.

The rearrangement joins TRBV5-4 to TRBJ1-4, with D possibly TRBD1 on 6 matching bases. Trimming stripped 0 bases from V and 6 bases from J, with 6 bases between. This CDR3 has 13 residues. Per germline, CDR1 SGHNT and CDR2 YYREEE (reference sequence). The DNA for the CDR3 is TGTGCCAGCAGCTTGGCAGGGGATGAAAAACTGTTTTTT. Its protein is CASSLAGDEKLFF.

About this clone: Other DNA sequences from this sample encode an identical CDR3 as well. V usage is TRBV5-1 and J usage is TRBJ2-4, with 12 nucleotides matching TRBD2. This CDR3 region has 13 residues. J was trimmed by 14 bases and V by 0 bases; bases with no gene match: 3. Germline CDR1 and CDR2: SGHRS and YFSETQ. The CDR3 coding sequence is TGCGCCAGCAGCTTGGGACTAGCGGGAGCGGAGTACTTC. It codes for CASSLGLAGAEYF.

The V gene is TRBV7-2, the J gene TRBJ2-3, with 9 nucleotides matching TRBD1. Germline V gene lookup returns CDR1 SGHTA and CDR2 FQGNSA. CDR3 length: 15 amino acids. V gave up 5 bases and J gave up 4 bases; unmatched junction bases: 7. The CDR3 here is CASSHGQGRADTQYF. The CDR3 DNA sequence: TGTGCCAGCAGCCACGGACAGGGGAGGGCAGATACGCAGTATTTT.

This clone was recorded only once. The chain recombines TRBV6-5 with TRBJ2-7; perhaps TRBD2 as D (5 bases). Trimming stripped 8 bases from V and 4 bases from J, with 18 bases between. Germline assignment: CDR1 MNHEY and CDR2 SVGAGI. The CDR3 loop spans 14 amino acids. The CDR3 coding sequence is TGTGCCAGCGCTTCCATGCCGGGATTTTACGAGCAGTACTTC. It is translated as CASASMPGFYEQYF.

Here the CDR3 reads CASSLTGARGYSEQFF. As DNA, the CDR3 is TGTGCCAGCAGCTTAACAGGGGCTAGGGGTTATTCTGAGCAGTTCTTC. The gene calls are TRBV7-2 and TRBJ2-1, with TRBD1 matching over 7 bases. Trimming at V came to 2 bases and at J to 9 bases, leaving 13 bases not matched to a gene. The germline V gene has CDR1 SGHTA and CDR2 FQGNSA. The CDR3 loop spans 16 amino acids.

Of note for this clone: The germline gene is not matched at one end of the junction; a read error may be the cause. The V and J genes are TRBV7-9 and TRBJ2-5; 11 bases are a match to TRBD2. The germline gives CDR1 SEHNR, CDR2 FQNEAQ (reference sequence). The CDR3 contains 14 residues. In DNA form, the CDR3 reads TGTTCCAGCAGCTTAGCGGGAGGGATAGAGACCCAGTACTTC. Its translation is CSSSLAGGIETQYF.

The rearrangement joins TRBV10-3 to TRBJ2-1; 7 bases fit TRBD2. The junction had 6 bases not matched to a gene; V was cut back by 3 bases and J by 7 bases. This CDR3 spans 14 amino acids. Per the germline V gene, CDR1 is ENHRY and CDR2 is SYGVKD. The CDR3: CAISEPTSHNEQFF. CDR3 in DNA: TGTGCCATCAGTGAACCGACTAGCCATAATGAGCAGTTCTTC.

The J gene is TRBJ2-1, the V gene TRBV15; no clear D gene. The germline V gene encodes CDR1 LNHNV and CDR2 YYDKDF (reference sequence). CDR3 size: 16 residues. The germline V and J ends were trimmed by 1 base and 5 bases, with 15 bases remaining between them. The CDR3 loop is CATSRGQSIQHNEQFF. As DNA, the CDR3 is TGTGCCACCAGCAGAGGCCAGAGTATACAGCACAATGAGCAGTTCTTC.

Comments on this clone: A read error may account for a junction end that differs from germline. V is TRBV30 and J is TRBJ2-2; maybe TRBD2 (6 bases). In germline, CDR1 is GTSNPN, CDR2 SVGIG (reference sequence). The CDR3 is made up of 14 amino acids. The CDR3 DNA reads as TGTGCCTGGAGTGTACTTAGGAACACCGGGGGGCTGTTTTTT. Residues: CAWSVLRNTGGLFF.

V is TRBV27 and J is TRBJ2-1; 7 bases align to TRBD1. After removal of 5 bases from V and 2 bases from J, the junction contained 6 bases not matched to a gene. Germline lookup yields CDR1 MNHEY and CDR2 SMNVEV (reference sequence). CDR3 length equals 15 residues. CDR3 sequence (DNA): TGTGCCAGCAGTCTCAGGGGGTTCACCTACAATGAGCAGTTCTTC. It yields the protein CASSLRGFTYNEQFF.

The count of this clone is one. The J gene is TRBJ2-1, the V gene TRBV13; D is possibly TRBD2 (6 bases). Germline assignment: CDR1 PRHDT and CDR2 FYEKMQ (reference sequence). The V gene lost 5 bases and the J gene lost 1 base, with 12 bases spanning the gap. CDR3 length: 15 residues. The CDR3: CASSLMAGSYNEQFF. In DNA form, the CDR3 reads TGTGCCAGCAGCCTGATGGCGGGATCCTACAATGAGCAGTTCTTC. Combining the CDR3 with reference TRBV13 and TRBJ2-1 gives the whole variable domain AAGVIQSPRHLIKEKRETATLKCYPIPRHDTVYWYQQGPGQDPQFLISFYEKMQSDKGSIPDRFSAQQFSDYHSELNMSSLELGDSALYFCASSLMAGSYNEQFFGPGTRLTVL.

This chain connects TRBV19 to TRBJ2-7; 7 bases are shared with TRBD1. The CDR3 extends over 14 amino acids. V dropped 7 bases and J dropped 4; count of bases not matched to a gene: 10. The germline V gene encodes CDR1 LNHDA and CDR2 SQIVND (reference sequence). In nucleotides, the CDR3 is TGTGCCAGTAAGAAAGCCAACAGGGGATACGAGCAGTACTTC. It codes for CASKKANRGYEQYF.

The J gene is TRBJ1-1, the V gene TRBV4-3; no reliable D call. This CDR3 is 14 amino acids long. The V gene lost 1 base and the J gene lost 1 base, with 7 bases spanning the gap. Per germline, CDR1 LGHNA and CDR2 YSLEER. CDR3 sequence reads: CASSQVPGNTEAFF. In DNA, the CDR3 is TGCGCCAGCAGCCAAGTTCCGGGGAACACTGAAGCTTTCTTT.

By share, this clone ranks as medium-sized (0.01 to 0.1%). V gene TRBV6-4 combines with J gene TRBJ2-6; D might be TRBD1 (5 bases). Germline V gene data show CDR1 as MRHNA and CDR2 as SNTAGT. This CDR3 region has 16 residues. The V and J ends lost 0 bases and 4 bases respectively, with 10 bases between them. CDR3 protein: CASSDSLGLGANVLTF. The CDR3 DNA reads TGTGCCAGCAGTGACTCACTGGGGCTCGGGGCCAACGTCCTGACTTTC.

A few counts support this clone. The chain links TRBV19 to TRBJ1-5, with 8 positions matching TRBD1. Trimming at V came to 5 bases and at J to 6 bases, leaving 9 bases not matched to a gene. This CDR3 contains 15 residues. In germline, CDR1 is LNHDA, CDR2 SQIVND (reference sequence). CDR3 sequence reads: CASSVLLQGGQPQHF. DNA for the CDR3: TGTGCCAGTAGTGTATTATTACAGGGGGGTCAGCCCCAGCATTTT.

The rearrangement joins TRBV7-9 to TRBJ2-5, with 7 bases aligning to TRBD1. Looked up from germline, CDR1 is SEHNR and CDR2 is FQNEAQ (reference sequence). The V and J ends lost 7 bases and 8 bases, in that order; junction bases with no gene match: 4. The CDR3 runs to 11 residues. The CDR3: CASIRQGTQYF. The CDR3 DNA is TGTGCCAGCATCCGACAGGGCACCCAGTACTTC.

The V and J genes are TRBV6-5 and TRBJ2-2, with 13 bases aligning to TRBD2. Per germline, CDR1 MNHEY and CDR2 SVGAGI. This CDR3 spans 15 amino acids. With V trimmed by 6 bases and J by 6 bases, 4 bases remained unmatched. CDR3 protein: CASRLAGGRAGELFF. CDR3 sequence (DNA): TGTGCCAGCAGACTAGCGGGAGGGCGCGCCGGGGAGCTGTTTTTT.

V usage is TRBV18 and J usage is TRBJ1-1, with 8 bases lining up with TRBD1. The CDR3 runs 15 residues. After removal of 3 bases from V and 4 bases from J, the junction contained 7 bases not matched to a gene. Germline CDR1 and CDR2: KGHSH and LQKENI. The CDR3 DNA reads TGTGCCAGCTCACCGTTCGACAGGGGCGTCACTGAAGCTTTCTTT. This encodes CASSPFDRGVTEAFF.

This clone has a handful of counts. This chain joins TRBV7-9 and TRBJ2-5, with 12 bases aligning to TRBD2. Trimming took 4 bases from V and 4 from J; bases not matched to a gene: 10. The CDR3 is 17 amino acids. Germline lookup yields CDR1 SEHNR and CDR2 FQNEAQ (reference sequence). The DNA of the CDR3 is TGTGCCAGCAGCTCCAGGAGGCCTAGCGGGGGGGTAGAGACCCAGTACTTC. Encoded protein: CASSSRRPSGGVETQYF.

This clone was picked up one time. The CDR3 DNA reads as TGCAGTGCTTCAGATCTCAATGAGCAGTTCTTC. It is translated as CSASDLNEQFF. The rearrangement uses TRBV20-1 and TRBJ2-1; unclear D gene. The CDR3 has 11 residues. CDR1 DFQATT and CDR2 SNEGSKA come from the germline V gene (reference sequence). V lost 5 bases and J lost 6, with 8 bases in between.